This TCR beta chain is drawn from a study of T cell clusters in autoimmune cytopenias. Across the whole study: The median distinct TRB clonotype count was 2,000 to 3,000 per sample, from a median roughly 55,000 reads. Findings and caveats of the study: Clustering suggested that physiological T cell clusters were missing in primary autoimmune cytopenia patients. Healthy donors had roughly 3-fold more exclusive TRB clusters than active autoimmune hepatitis patients. TRB repertoire shifts in secondary cytopenia and chronic lymphocytic leukemia mostly reflected lymphoma, not autoimmunity.

Germline CDR1 KGHDR, CDR2 SFDVKD. The CDR3 contains 12 residues. TRB rearrangements were amplified by touch-down multiplex PCR with mixed TRB-A/B primers. One entry per CDR3 protein, without DNA, is what TCRdb gives after re-calling the multiplex PCR reads. The sample data list about 5,900 distinct CDR3 sequences. TRB was amplified from approximately 250 ng of peripheral blood genomic DNA per sample. According to its frequency, this clonotype is medium-sized. Its specificity is not known. Input material: peripheral blood. The TCR was taken from a human donor with an autoimmune cytopenia or autoimmune hepatitis (not recorded which). The V and J genes are TRBV24-1 and TRBJ2-1. The CDR3 protein is CATSDNYNEQFF.